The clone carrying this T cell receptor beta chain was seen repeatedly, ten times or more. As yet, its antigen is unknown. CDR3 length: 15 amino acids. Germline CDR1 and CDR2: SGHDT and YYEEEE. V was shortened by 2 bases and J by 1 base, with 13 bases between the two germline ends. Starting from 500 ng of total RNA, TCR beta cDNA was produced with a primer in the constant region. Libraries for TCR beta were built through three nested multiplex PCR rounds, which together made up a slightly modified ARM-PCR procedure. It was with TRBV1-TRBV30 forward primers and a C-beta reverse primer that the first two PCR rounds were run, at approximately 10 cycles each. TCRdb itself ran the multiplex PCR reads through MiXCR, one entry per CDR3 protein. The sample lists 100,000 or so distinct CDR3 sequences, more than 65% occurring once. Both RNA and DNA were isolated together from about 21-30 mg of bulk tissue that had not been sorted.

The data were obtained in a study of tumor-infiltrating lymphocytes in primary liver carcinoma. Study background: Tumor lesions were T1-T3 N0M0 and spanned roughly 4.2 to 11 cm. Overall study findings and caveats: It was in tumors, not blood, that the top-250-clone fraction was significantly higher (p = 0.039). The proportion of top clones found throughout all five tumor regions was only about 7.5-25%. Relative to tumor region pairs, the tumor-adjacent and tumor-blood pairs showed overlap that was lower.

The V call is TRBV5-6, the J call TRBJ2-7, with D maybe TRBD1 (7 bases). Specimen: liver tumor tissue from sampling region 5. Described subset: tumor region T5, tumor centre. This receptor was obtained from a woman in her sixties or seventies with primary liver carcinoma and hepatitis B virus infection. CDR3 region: CASSFRGTASYEQYF. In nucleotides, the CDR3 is TGTGCCAGCAGCTTCCGCGGGACAGCATCCTACGAGCAGTACTTC.